Listed below are T cell receptor beta chains from one sample, sequenced in a study of blood T cell repertoires in COVID-19. Clones were read by immunoSEQ multiplex PCR, and TCRdb kept only the in-frame ones, dropping some. The sample contains more than 50,000 clones, just over 90% of which appear only once. Specimen: peripheral blood. These receptors all stem from a woman aged 40 to 50 with active COVID-19. Each CDR3 is given with its conserved first and last residue. Fields, in order: J gene, V gene, D gene, clone size, CDR3 DNA, CDR3 protein. D genes are given only for firm matches. Clone size appears in some rows only: once, few, many, or a class for an expanded clone.

TRBJ1-2 | TRBV7-3 | TRBD1 | - | TGTGCCAGCAGCTTACCCCAGGACAGGCCTACTAACTATGGCTACACCTTC | CASSLPQDRPTNYGYTF
TRBJ1-3 | TRBV7-8 | - | - | TGTGCCAGCAGCTTGGGCGCGACGGTGAACTCTGGAAACACCATATATTTT | CASSLGATVNSGNTIYF
TRBJ1-1 | TRBV19 | - | - | TGTGCCAGTAGTATTTTAGTGAACACTGAAGCTTTCTTT | CASSILVNTEAFF
TRBJ1-1 | TRBV5-4 | - | - | TGTGCCAGCAGCTTGGAGAGGGCGATGAACACTGAAGCTTTCTTT | CASSLERAMNTEAFF
TRBJ2-3 | TRBV3-1/TRBV3-2 | TRBD2 | - | TGTGCCAGCAGCCAAGATAACCGGGGGGGCTTTACAGATACGCAGTATTTT | CASSQDNRGGFTDTQYF
TRBJ1-6 | TRBV27 | TRBD1 | - | TGTGCCAGCAGTTTATTGGGACAGGGGGCAGGATCACCCCTCCACTTT | CASSLLGQGAGSPLHF
TRBJ1-3 | TRBV7-9 | - | few | TGTGCCAGTCGTCCCTCCGGGGTCTCTGGAAACACCATATATTTT | CASRPSGVSGNTIYF
TRBJ2-1 | TRBV6-1 | - | - | TGTGCCAGCAGTGATCGGGGAGGATACAATGAGCAGTTCTTC | CASSDRGGYNEQFF
TRBJ2-4 | TRBV12-5 | - | - | TGTGCTAGTGGTTTGGAATTGGGTAAAGCGAACATTCAGTACTTC | CASGLELGKANIQYF
TRBJ2-4 | TRBV15 | - | - | TGTGCCACCAGCCGCGGGACCCACCGGGGCATTCAGTACTTC | CATSRGTHRGIQYF
TRBJ2-1 | TRBV5-1 | TRBD2 | - | TGCGCCAGCAGCTGGAGCGGGGGGGCCGGTGAGCAGTTCTTC | CASSWSGGAGEQFF
TRBJ1-1 | TRBV4-1 | TRBD1 | - | TGCGCCAGCAGCCAAGGGGACAGAGGGGACACTGAAGCTTTCTTT | CASSQGDRGDTEAFF
TRBJ2-5 | TRBV7-2 | - | - | TGTGCCAGCAGCCCCAGGGGCGGGGGAGAGACCCAGTACTTC | CASSPRGGGETQYF
TRBJ2-3 | TRBV5-6 | - | - | TGTGCCAGCAGAAGAAGACCGGGACTTACCACAGATACGCAGTATTTT | CASRRRPGLTTDTQYF
TRBJ2-3 | TRBV7-2 | - | - | TGTGCCAGCAGCTTACCCGGCGGGTCCACAGATACGCAGTATTTT | CASSLPGGSTDTQYF
TRBJ2-1 | TRBV2 | TRBD1 | - | TGTGCCAGCAGTGCCAGGAGAGGAGTCCCGGGACAGGGGGCTATGCATGAGCAGTTCTTC | CASSARRGVPGQGAMHEQFF
TRBJ1-2 | TRBV4-2 | - | - | TGTGCCAGCAGCCAAGAAGCGGGGCAGGGGTATGGCTACACCTTC | CASSQEAGQGYGYTF
TRBJ1-5 | TRBV10-3 | TRBD1 | once | TGTGCCATCAGTGAGGGCCTGGACAGGAGAAGCAATCAGCCCCAGCATTTT | CAISEGLDRRSNQPQHF
TRBJ1-5 | TRBV6-1 | - | - | TGTGCCAGCAGTGAAAGGAGTGCGGTGAGCAATCAGCCCCAGCATTTT | CASSERSAVSNQPQHF
TRBJ2-1 | TRBV25-1 | TRBD1 | - | TGTGCCAGCAGTGTGACCAGGGGGCCCGGTCCCAGTGAGCAGTTCTTC | CASSVTRGPGPSEQFF
TRBJ2-7 | TRBV11-2 | - | - | TGTGCCAGCAGTCGGGACTACGAGCAGTACTTC | CASSRDYEQYF
TRBJ2-3 | TRBV18 | - | - | TGTGCCAGCTCACCCCCGCAGGGAGATACGCAGTATTTT | CASSPPQGDTQYF
TRBJ1-2 | TRBV4-3 | TRBD1 | - | TGCGCCAGCAGCCAACAGGGGGCGTCTGGCTACACCTTC | CASSQQGASGYTF
TRBJ2-3 | TRBV7-9 | - | once | TGTGCCAGCAGCTTACTGTCAGGATATACGCAGTATTTT | CASSLLSGYTQYF